These 22 T cell receptor beta chains were sequenced from one sample in a study of CD8+ T cells in alopecia areata. The authors extracted RNA and reverse transcribed it into cDNA as the sequencing template. Assay used: immunoSEQ multiplex PCR; TCRdb lists only in-frame clones, some missing. The repertoire holds under 250,000 clones, more than 45% seen once, with over 0.4% in the top ten. Sequencing used CD4+ T cells sorted from blood, obtained at week 0. Every receptor here comes from a human donor with alopecia areata.

The rearrangement links TRBV6-5 to TRBJ2-7; TRBD1 matches 7 bases. The CDR3 has 13 amino acids. Germline trimming cut 8 bases from V and 4 bases from J; bases unmatched to any gene: 8. Per germline, CDR1 MNHEY and CDR2 SVGAGI. The CDR3 loop is CASAGQVHYEQYF. CDR3 in DNA: TGTGCCAGCGCAGGACAGGTCCATTACGAGCAGTACTTC.

This clone showed up just once. This chain connects TRBV18 to TRBJ2-7; 7 bases agree with TRBD1. Germline V lookup: CDR1 KGHSH, CDR2 LQKENI. V was pared by 2 bases and J by 2 bases, with 3 bases of the junction left unmatched. The CDR3 covers 14 residues. CDR3: CASSPGDRAYEQYF. In DNA form, the CDR3 reads TGTGCCAGCTCACCAGGGGACAGAGCCTACGAGCAGTACTTC.

This clone is labeled as medium-sized. This chain joins TRBV14 and TRBJ2-3; 8 nucleotides line up with TRBD2. V was pared by 0 bases and J by 6 bases, with 11 bases of the junction left unmatched. The CDR3 runs to 17 residues. Germline values: CDR1 SGHDN, CDR2 FVKESK. CDR3 loop: CASSQDLRWSGSDTQYF. The CDR3 nucleotides are TGTGCCAGCAGCCAAGATCTAAGATGGAGCGGGAGTGATACGCAGTATTTT.

This clone was observed a handful of times. The genes are TRBV27 and TRBJ1-2, with D unclear. The germline V gene has CDR1 MNHEY and CDR2 SMNVEV (reference sequence). The CDR3 length is 15 residues. V was shortened by 3 bases and J by 0 bases, with 11 bases between the two germline ends. The CDR3 is CASSFKVVSNYGYTF. CDR3 DNA: TGTGCCAGCAGTTTTAAGGTGGTATCTAACTATGGCTACACCTTC.

The rearrangement joins TRBV30 to TRBJ1-4; tentative D call: TRBD1 (5 bases). Germline loops: CDR1 GTSNPN, CDR2 SVGIG (reference sequence). V lost 2 bases, J lost 10 bases, and 11 bases lay in between. This CDR3 comprises 12 residues. The CDR3 nucleotides are TGTGCCTGGAGTCTCCGGGGGGGAAAACTGTTTTTT. This gives the protein CAWSLRGGKLFF.

This sequence joins TRBV7-8 and TRBJ1-1, with TRBD1 as a possible D gene (6 bases). The V and J ends lost 5 bases and 0 bases respectively, with 10 bases between them. This CDR3 region has 14 residues. CDR1 and CDR2 (germline): SGHVS, FQNEAQ. CDR3 amino acids: CASSARQVNTEAFF. CDR3 DNA sequence: TGTGCCAGCAGCGCACGACAGGTGAACACTGAAGCTTTCTTT.

The V gene is TRBV19, the J gene TRBJ1-5, with TRBD1 matching over 11 bases. The germline V gene has CDR1 LNHDA and CDR2 SQIVND (reference sequence). The V gene end was trimmed by 8 bases and the J gene end by 5 bases; junction bases not matched to a gene: 5. The CDR3 sequence is 14 residues long. The DNA for the CDR3 is TGTGCCAGTGGACAGGGGGCTAAGTATCAGCCCCAGCATTTT. Translated: CASGQGAKYQPQHF.

This clone showed up just a few times. V is TRBV7-2 and J is TRBJ2-3; D remains ambiguous. This CDR3 is 16 amino acids long. Germline V lookup: CDR1 SGHTA, CDR2 FQGNSA. The V end lost 1 base, the J end lost 0 bases, and 11 bases lay between the germline ends. CDR3 sequence reads: CASSLVGGVSTDTQYF. In DNA, the CDR3 is TGTGCCAGCAGCTTAGTAGGTGGCGTAAGCACAGATACGCAGTATTTT.

The chain combines TRBV25-1 with TRBJ2-6; D is ambiguous. There are 13 residues in the CDR3. CDR1 MGHDK and CDR2 SYGVNS come from the germline V gene. V was cut by 5 bases and J by 0 bases, with 2 bases left in between. The CDR3 DNA is TGTGCCAGCAGTATCTCTGGGGCCAACGTCCTGACTTTC. Protein sequence: CASSISGANVLTF. Combining the CDR3 with reference TRBV25-1 and TRBJ2-6 gives the whole variable domain EADIYQTPRYLVIGTGKKITLECSQTMGHDKMYWYQQDPGMELHLIHYSYGVNSTEKGDLSSESTVSRIRTEHFPLTLESARPSHTSQYLCASSISGANVLTFGAGSRLTVL.

In DNA form, the CDR3 reads TGTGCCAGCAGCCCGGGAAACTATGGCTACACCTTC. It is translated as CASSPGNYGYTF. This sequence joins TRBV6-6 and TRBJ1-2; the D is unclear. V was clipped by 6 bases and J by 2 bases, with 7 bases between them. In germline, CDR1 is MNHNY, CDR2 SVGAGI (reference sequence). The CDR3 extends over 12 amino acids.

This sequence joins TRBV25-1 and TRBJ2-4; 8 nucleotides line up with TRBD1. The CDR3 has 15 amino acids. Germline V gives CDR1 MGHDK, CDR2 SYGVNS. Trimming cost V 4 bases and J 6 bases; bases outside gene matches: 8. This CDR3 reads CASSADGQGRNIQYF. The CDR3 coding sequence is TGTGCCAGCAGTGCCGATGGACAGGGAAGAAACATTCAGTACTTC.

This clone was detected a few times. The gene calls are TRBV6-1 and TRBJ2-1; 10 nucleotides agree with TRBD2. Germline CDR1 is MNHNS and CDR2 is SASEGT. J was trimmed by 4 bases and V by 10 bases; bases with no gene match: 7. The CDR3 is made up of 14 amino acids. In DNA form, the CDR3 reads TGTGCCACTTTAGCGGGGGGTAATTACAATGAGCAGTTCTTC. Translated: CATLAGGNYNEQFF.

V gene TRBV9 combines with J gene TRBJ1-1; D is perhaps TRBD1 (5 bases). Germline V lookup: CDR1 SGDLS, CDR2 YYNGEE. CDR3 size: 14 residues. V lost 0 bases and J lost 4, with 10 bases in between. The CDR3 DNA sequence: TGTGCCAGCAGCGTAGGGGGGGAACGCACTGAAGCTTTCTTT. Translating it yields CASSVGGERTEAFF.

The table lists this clone with a few counts. The chain links TRBV27 to TRBJ2-2; a possible D gene is TRBD2 (5 bases). This CDR3 is 13 amino acids long. Trimming took 7 bases from V and 6 from J, leaving 12 bases between them. The V gene's germline CDR1 is MNHEY and CDR2 SMNVEV (reference sequence). In DNA form, the CDR3 reads TGTGCCAGCACCTCTAGCAGGCCCGGGGAGCTGTTTTTT. Its protein product is CASTSSRPGELFF.

In DNA, the CDR3 is TGCAGCGTTGTCCCTAACAGGGGGCTATCAAATGAGCAGTTCTTC. Translating gives CSVVPNRGLSNEQFF. This rearrangement joins TRBV29-1 to TRBJ2-1, with 9 positions matching TRBD1. With V trimmed by 4 bases and J by 7 bases, 11 bases remained unmatched. Germline assignment: CDR1 SQVTM and CDR2 ANQGSEA. CDR3 length: 15 amino acids.

CDR3 in amino acids: CAISDQTGVYEQYF. The CDR3 nucleotides read TGTGCCATCAGTGACCAGACAGGGGTGTACGAGCAGTACTTC. The chain links TRBV10-3 to TRBJ2-7; 8 nucleotides agree with TRBD1. The CDR3 covers 14 residues. Germline V gives CDR1 ENHRY, CDR2 SYGVKD. The junction had 5 bases not matched to a gene; V was cut back by 3 bases and J by 4 bases.

J is TRBJ2-7 and V is TRBV29-1, with 8 positions matching TRBD2. Germline CDR1 SQVTM, CDR2 ANQGSEA. V shed 8 bases, J shed 3 bases, and the junction held 9 bases outside the gene matches. The CDR3 contains 13 residues. The CDR3 region has the DNA TGCAGCCCTCCGGGGGGGGATGGCTACGAGCAGTACTTC. Residues: CSPPGGDGYEQYF.

The rearrangement uses TRBV15 and TRBJ1-1, with D perhaps matching TRBD1 (5 bases). CDR1 and CDR2 (germline): LNHNV, YYDKDF (reference sequence). V dropped 1 base and J dropped 2 bases, with 11 bases sitting between them. CDR3 length: 15 residues. CDR3 nucleotides: TGTGCCACCAGCAGAGGGGGGTTACGAAACACTGAAGCTTTCTTT. Translating it yields CATSRGGLRNTEAFF.

This clone turned up a few times. The chain recombines TRBV30 with TRBJ1-4, with 9 bases aligning to TRBD1. This CDR3 has 12 residues. Germline V gene lookup returns CDR1 GTSNPN and CDR2 SVGIG (reference sequence). With V trimmed by 4 bases and J by 7 bases, 1 base remained unmatched. The CDR3 region is CAWTTGGEKLFF. The CDR3 DNA reads TGTGCCTGGACGACAGGGGGTGAAAAACTGTTTTTT.

The chain joins TRBV5-1 to TRBJ1-3, with unresolved D. The CDR3 contains 16 residues. Trimming left V 0 bases short and J 0 bases short, with 10 bases between. Germline-derived CDR1 and CDR2 are SGHRS and YFSETQ. CDR3 sequence: CASSLELGSSGNTIYF. In DNA form, the CDR3 reads TGCGCCAGCAGCTTGGAGCTGGGAAGCTCTGGAAACACCATATATTTT.

This clone was seen just once. The chain is built from TRBV6-1 and TRBJ2-7; tentatively, D is TRBD1 (6 bases). V lost 6 bases and J 8 bases, leaving 20 bases between the germline ends. Per germline, CDR1 MNHNS and CDR2 SASEGT. The CDR3 has 14 amino acids. The CDR3 region has the DNA TGTGCCAGCAGCGACGGGACACAGCTACGACAGCAGTACTTC. Encoded protein: CASSDGTQLRQQYF.

CDR3 amino acids: CAWSYPGWDQPQHF. CDR3 DNA sequence: TGTGCCTGGAGTTACCCAGGGTGGGATCAGCCCCAGCATTTT. The V gene is TRBV30, the J gene TRBJ1-5; the D gene is possibly TRBD1 (5 bases). CDR3 size: 14 residues. The germline V and J ends were trimmed by 2 bases and 5 bases, with 13 bases remaining between them. Germline V gene sequence: CDR1 GTSNPN, CDR2 SVGIG (reference sequence).